These T cell receptor beta chains were read from a single sample in a study of blood T cell repertoires in COVID-19. Measured with immunoSEQ multiplex PCR; TCRdb has only the in-frame clones, and not every one. The sample includes around 280,000 clones, 70% to 90% of them seen just once. What was sequenced was PBMCs or T cells enriched from blood (not recorded which). The receptors derive from a woman aged 40 to 50 who had recovered from COVID-19. Both conserved end residues are part of each CDR3. Fields, in order: clone size, J gene, V gene, D gene, CDR3 protein, CDR3 DNA. A D gene is named only where the DNA matches it firmly. A row's size may be missing; if present it is once, few, many or a size class.

clone size: .
J gene: TRBJ1-6
V gene: TRBV28
D gene: .
CDR3 protein: CASTSLGNPPLHF
CDR3 DNA: TGTGCCAGCACCTCCTTGGGCAATCCACCCCTCCACTTT

clone size: .
J gene: TRBJ1-1
V gene: TRBV5-1
D gene: .
CDR3 protein: CASREGQTNTEAFF
CDR3 DNA: TGCGCCAGCAGGGAAGGACAGACGAACACTGAAGCTTTCTTT

clone size: .
J gene: TRBJ1-5
V gene: TRBV24-1
D gene: TRBD1
CDR3 protein: CATSDRTGGDQPQHF
CDR3 DNA: TGTGCCACCAGTGACAGGACAGGGGGAGACCAGCCCCAGCATTTT

clone size: .
J gene: TRBJ2-7
V gene: TRBV11-2
D gene: TRBD2
CDR3 protein: CASSPGTSGEQYF
CDR3 DNA: TGTGCCAGCAGCCCAGGGACTAGCGGCGAGCAGTACTTC

clone size: .
J gene: TRBJ2-1
V gene: TRBV24-1
D gene: .
CDR3 protein: CATSSAGESNEQFF
CDR3 DNA: TGTGCCACCAGTTCGGCAGGGGAATCCAATGAGCAGTTCTTC

clone size: .
J gene: TRBJ1-5
V gene: TRBV15
D gene: TRBD1
CDR3 protein: CATSPDRGNYQPQHF
CDR3 DNA: TGTGCCACCAGCCCGGACAGGGGGAATTATCAGCCCCAGCATTTT

clone size: .
J gene: TRBJ2-1
V gene: TRBV1
D gene: .
CDR3 protein: CTSSLGGLAGGPPYNEQFF
CDR3 DNA: TGCACCAGCAGCTTGGGGGGACTAGCGGGAGGGCCGCCCTACAATGAGCAGTTCTTC

clone size: .
J gene: TRBJ2-5
V gene: TRBV3-1/TRBV3-2
D gene: .
CDR3 protein: CASSQARVQYF
CDR3 DNA: TGTGCCAGCAGCCAAGCCAGGGTCCAGTACTTC

clone size: .
J gene: TRBJ1-3
V gene: TRBV30
D gene: .
CDR3 protein: CAFSPDGDSGNTIYF
CDR3 DNA: TGTGCCTTTTCCCCTGACGGAGACTCTGGAAACACCATATATTTT

clone size: .
J gene: TRBJ2-7
V gene: TRBV13
D gene: TRBD1
CDR3 protein: CASSEGQGKYEQYF
CDR3 DNA: TGTGCCAGCAGCGAAGGACAGGGGAAATACGAGCAGTACTTC

clone size: .
J gene: TRBJ2-7
V gene: TRBV28
D gene: TRBD2
CDR3 protein: CASSVTSGRTRYEQYF
CDR3 DNA: TGTGCCAGCAGTGTCACTAGCGGACGTACCCGCTACGAGCAGTACTTC

clone size: .
J gene: TRBJ2-6
V gene: TRBV24-1
D gene: TRBD2
CDR3 protein: CATSDSAGESGANVLTF
CDR3 DNA: TGTGCCACCAGTGATTCTGCGGGGGAATCTGGGGCCAACGTCCTGACTTTC

clone size: .
J gene: TRBJ2-1
V gene: TRBV7-3
D gene: .
CDR3 protein: CASSLFLADNNEQFF
CDR3 DNA: TGTGCCAGCAGCTTATTCCTAGCCGATAATAATGAGCAGTTCTTC

clone size: once
J gene: TRBJ2-1
V gene: TRBV27
D gene: TRBD2
CDR3 protein: CASSLGAGLAASYNEQFF
CDR3 DNA: TGTGCCAGCAGCCTAGGGGCGGGACTAGCGGCCTCCTACAATGAGCAGTTCTTC

clone size: .
J gene: TRBJ1-1
V gene: TRBV28
D gene: .
CDR3 protein: CASSPTQGNTEAFF
CDR3 DNA: TGTGCCAGCAGTCCGACCCAGGGGAACACTGAAGCTTTCTTT

clone size: .
J gene: TRBJ2-3
V gene: TRBV7-2
D gene: TRBD2
CDR3 protein: CASSSTSVADTQYF
CDR3 DNA: TGTGCCAGCAGCTCGACTAGCGTCGCAGATACGCAGTATTTT

clone size: few
J gene: TRBJ2-1
V gene: TRBV11-2
D gene: TRBD2
CDR3 protein: CASSSGTSGKYEQFF
CDR3 DNA: TGTGCCAGCAGCTCCGGGACTAGCGGGAAGTATGAGCAGTTCTTC

clone size: .
J gene: TRBJ2-1
V gene: TRBV18
D gene: TRBD2
CDR3 protein: CASSPGGSVSEQFF
CDR3 DNA: TGTGCCAGCTCACCAGGCGGGAGTGTTAGTGAGCAGTTCTTC

clone size: .
J gene: TRBJ2-7
V gene: TRBV6-6
D gene: TRBD1
CDR3 protein: CASSYRGTVTYEQYF
CDR3 DNA: TGTGCCAGCAGTTACCGTGGGACAGTAACCTACGAGCAGTACTTC

clone size: .
J gene: TRBJ2-1
V gene: TRBV19
D gene: TRBD2
CDR3 protein: CASSMNSLGLAAYNEQFF
CDR3 DNA: TGTGCCAGTAGTATGAACTCCCTCGGACTAGCAGCATACAATGAGCAGTTCTTC

clone size: .
J gene: TRBJ1-2
V gene: TRBV12-3/TRBV12-4
D gene: .
CDR3 protein: CASTQTGNGYTF
CDR3 DNA: TGTGCCAGCACCCAAACAGGGAATGGCTACACCTTC

clone size: .
J gene: TRBJ1-6
V gene: TRBV27
D gene: .
CDR3 protein: CASSSQGYNSPLHF
CDR3 DNA: TGTGCCAGCAGTTCACAGGGTTATAATTCACCCCTCCACTTT

clone size: .
J gene: TRBJ2-7
V gene: TRBV19
D gene: TRBD2
CDR3 protein: CASSSRTSGRSGVPYEQYF
CDR3 DNA: TGTGCCAGTAGTTCAAGGACTAGCGGGAGGTCGGGAGTCCCCTACGAGCAGTACTTC

clone size: once
J gene: TRBJ2-3
V gene: TRBV19
D gene: TRBD1
CDR3 protein: CASKNHGTGLTDTQYF
CDR3 DNA: TGTGCCAGTAAAAACCACGGGACAGGGCTAACAGATACGCAGTATTTT

clone size: .
J gene: TRBJ2-1
V gene: TRBV5-1
D gene: .
CDR3 protein: CASSHSSSYNEQFF
CDR3 DNA: TGCGCCAGCAGCCACTCGAGCTCCTACAATGAGCAGTTCTTC

clone size: .
J gene: TRBJ2-5
V gene: TRBV19
D gene: .
CDR3 protein: CASTADPASQETQYF
CDR3 DNA: TGTGCCAGTACCGCGGATCCGGCTAGCCAAGAGACCCAGTACTTC

clone size: few
J gene: TRBJ1-5
V gene: TRBV4-3
D gene: TRBD1
CDR3 protein: CASSQDDRVNQPQHF
CDR3 DNA: TGCGCCAGCAGCCAAGACGACAGGGTGAATCAGCCCCAGCATTTT

clone size: .
J gene: TRBJ2-3
V gene: TRBV5-1
D gene: .
CDR3 protein: CASSLEPSQLSTDTQYF
CDR3 DNA: TGCGCCAGCAGCCTTGAACCTAGCCAGTTAAGCACAGATACGCAGTATTTT

clone size: .
J gene: TRBJ1-1
V gene: TRBV27
D gene: .
CDR3 protein: CASSVKPGAFF
CDR3 DNA: TGTGCCAGCAGTGTCAAGCCAGGAGCTTTCTTT

clone size: .
J gene: TRBJ1-1
V gene: TRBV7-3
D gene: TRBD1
CDR3 protein: CASSKIPGQGTNTEAFF
CDR3 DNA: TGTGCCAGCAGCAAAATACCGGGACAGGGCACGAACACTGAAGCTTTCTTT

clone size: .
J gene: TRBJ2-2
V gene: TRBV9
D gene: TRBD2
CDR3 protein: CASSVEGGRLTGELFF
CDR3 DNA: TGTGCCAGCAGCGTAGAAGGCGGGAGGTTAACCGGGGAGCTGTTTTTT

clone size: .
J gene: TRBJ2-7
V gene: TRBV6-5
D gene: .
CDR3 protein: CASSYPLTGYYEQYF
CDR3 DNA: TGTGCCAGCAGTTACCCACTGACAGGATACTACGAGCAGTACTTC

clone size: once
J gene: TRBJ2-1
V gene: TRBV24-1
D gene: TRBD2
CDR3 protein: CATSGLAVSYNEQFF
CDR3 DNA: TGTGCCACCAGTGGTCTAGCGGTGTCCTACAATGAGCAGTTCTTC

clone size: .
J gene: TRBJ1-5
V gene: TRBV10-3
D gene: .
CDR3 protein: CAISEGNGQTNQPQHF
CDR3 DNA: TGTGCCATCAGTGAGGGAAATGGACAGACAAATCAGCCCCAGCATTTT

clone size: .
J gene: TRBJ2-5
V gene: TRBV28
D gene: TRBD2
CDR3 protein: CASSSRSSRSGAQYF
CDR3 DNA: TGTGCCAGCAGTTCCCGAAGCTCACGGAGCGGGGCCCAGTACTTC

clone size: .
J gene: TRBJ1-2
V gene: TRBV28
D gene: .
CDR3 protein: CASKEFNYGYTF
CDR3 DNA: TGTGCCAGCAAGGAGTTTAACTATGGCTACACCTTC

clone size: .
J gene: TRBJ1-1
V gene: TRBV9
D gene: .
CDR3 protein: CASSPGGRGIGKAFF
CDR3 DNA: TGTGCCAGCAGCCCCGGGGGGCGGGGAATCGGTAAAGCTTTCTTT

clone size: .
J gene: TRBJ2-7
V gene: TRBV4-3
D gene: TRBD1
CDR3 protein: CASSQDSGGNEQYF
CDR3 DNA: TGCGCCAGCAGCCAAGATTCAGGGGGCAACGAGCAGTACTTC

clone size: once
J gene: TRBJ2-1
V gene: TRBV7-2
D gene: TRBD1
CDR3 protein: CASSSSGGSVYNEQFF
CDR3 DNA: TGTGCCAGCAGCTCCTCAGGGGGCTCAGTCTACAATGAGCAGTTCTTC

clone size: .
J gene: TRBJ1-5
V gene: TRBV2
D gene: .
CDR3 protein: CASSDRGQSNQPQHF
CDR3 DNA: TGTGCCAGCAGTGACAGGGGCCAAAGCAATCAGCCCCAGCATTTT